What follows is one T cell receptor (beta chain) and its context. This sample was taken from a study of T cell changes during pregnancy in multiple sclerosis. Clones were sequenced by immunoSEQ multiplex PCR, and TCRdb holds only the in-frame ones, with some missing. The sample holds over 90,000 clones; around 94% are singletons and the top ten take about 0.88%. There are 17 residues in the CDR3. The V segment lost 3 bases and the J segment 0 bases; nucleotides outside the gene matches: 7. The germline V gene has CDR1 SGHKS and CDR2 YYEKEE (reference sequence). The chain has TRBV5-5 and TRBJ2-3; TRBD2 matches at 10 bases. This clonotype was sampled from a female donor with multiple sclerosis, enrolled in a pregnancy study. Material: peripheral blood, obtained after pregnancy. CDR3 nucleotide sequence: TGTGCCAGCAGCTCATCTAGCGGGGGTTCTAGCACAGATACGCAGTATTTT. It is translated as CASSSSSGGSSTDTQYF.